This T cell receptor (beta chain) originates from a study of blood T cell repertoires in COVID-19. The protocol was immunoSEQ multiplex PCR, while the TCRdb copy is restricted to in-frame clones and leaves out a portion. Of approximately 190,000 clones in the sample, 88% were seen once. The CDR3 has 17 residues. The V gene lost 5 bases and the J gene lost 0 bases, with 19 bases spanning the gap. From germline, CDR1 is MDHEN and CDR2 SYDVKM. The chain is built from TRBV28 and TRBJ1-1; D is unresolved. This clonotype was obtained from a man aged 35 to 55 with active or convalescent COVID-19. Sequenced sample: peripheral blood. The CDR3 coding sequence is TGTGCCAGCAGTCTCCCATTTTCCCACTCAATGAACACTGAAGCTTTCTTT. It yields the protein CASSLPFSHSMNTEAFF.